This TCR beta chain was captured by sequencing in a study of CD8+CD57+ T cells in acquired aplastic anemia (dated by TCRdb to 2016 to 2019). Regarding the complete study: Extracted DNA from sorted CD4+ and CD8+ cells averaged 3.2 ug, ranging from about 0.2 to 30 ug. CD8+CD57+ expansion was defined as frequency above the mean frequency observed in healthy subjects. The investigation overall reported the following: Although roughly 29 CD8+ CDR3 sequences were shared by patients and controls, these sequences appeared highly expressed in patients and within the immunodominant clones of patients. No significant difference in CD8+ Simpson's diversity was found between patients and healthy controls (P=0.060).

TCR beta VDJ combination and CDR3 sequence profiling used genomic DNA as the template. TCR repertoire sequencing was run on an Illumina HiSeq 2000. As for the original processing: Repertoire assessment relied on Simpson's diversity index, CDR3 size and DJ length profiles, and TRBV/TRBJ rearrangement plots. The immunodominant clone was defined as the most abundant DNA sequence in deep sequencing data. CDR3 amino acid sequences were screened for sharing across subjects and were compared with published repertoires and the VDJdb database. In-frame beta chains were kept once TCRdb had trimmed the public reads at Q25 with fastp and called clones with MiXCR. Rows matching on CDR3 protein sequence are summarized as one entry with the most common DNA and genes. TCRdb's processing, not the authors', yielded these V and J calls. Present in this sample are 150,000 to 200,000 distinct CDR3 sequences, 47% of which were seen just once. Clones ranked in the top ten supply around 1% of the sample.

The germline V gene encodes CDR1 LNHDA and CDR2 SQIVND (reference sequence). V ends up 0 bases short and J 5 bases short, with an unmatched junction base count of 5. The CDR3 runs 15 amino acids, cysteine and phenylalanine included. Here the CDR3 DNA is all that survives: 45 bases in frame from base 1. The patients picked for sequencing were ones in whom flow cytometry had shown an expansion of CD8+CD57+ cells. Every patient had a diagnosis of severe acquired aplastic anemia based on International Study of Aplastic Anemia and Agranulocytosis and Camitta criteria. No patient had received any therapy when blood was sampled. In the study, sorted CD4+ and CD8+ blood T cells from patients with severe aplastic anemia and from healthy subjects underwent deep sequencing of TCR repertoires. In the USA, patient enrollment took place under clinicaltrials.gov protocols 00001620, 01623167, 00001397, 00071045, 00081523 and 00961064. Ficoll-Paque density gradient centrifugation was used to isolate peripheral blood mononuclear cells. Before DNA extraction, CD4+ and CD8+ T cells were sorted with FACS or magnetic beads.

This clonotype appeared once. Its target antigen remains unknown. Qualities for individual bases were not recorded, and no much larger clone is one base off. A single read is weak support. The specimen was sorted CD4+, CD8+, or CD8+CD57+ T cells (not recorded which) from PBMCs. The rearrangement joined TRBV19 to TRBJ2-5; 8 central nucleotides agree with TRBD2. The sequence was obtained from a human donor with aplastic anemia. The nucleotide sequence reads as follows: TGTGCCAGTAGTATAGATCGACTAGCGCAGGAGACCCAGTACTTC. This translates into CASSIDRLAQETQYF.